A single sample is the source of the 21 T cell receptor beta chains below, sequenced in a study of blood T cell repertoires in COVID-19. The protocol was immunoSEQ multiplex PCR, while the TCRdb copy is restricted to in-frame clones and leaves out a portion. The sample includes around 100,000 clones, approximately 80% of them seen just once. Sequenced sample: peripheral blood. The receptors here all came from a woman aged 70-85 years with acute or convalescent COVID-19.

This chain links TRBV19 with TRBJ1-3; D is possibly TRBD1 (5 bases). This CDR3 is 17 amino acids long. Germline CDR1 and CDR2: LNHDA and SQIVND (reference sequence). V was pared by 2 bases and J by 0 bases, with 14 bases between. The CDR3 protein is CASSIRGYASSGNTIYF. In DNA form, the CDR3 reads TGTGCCAGTAGTATAAGGGGATACGCGAGCTCTGGAAACACCATATATTTT.

The genes are TRBV5-1 and TRBJ1-1, with D maybe TRBD1 (6 bases). V was shortened by 4 bases and J by 0 bases, with 13 bases between the two germline ends. The CDR3 loop spans 15 amino acids. Germline V lookup: CDR1 SGHRS, CDR2 YFSETQ. CDR3 region: CASSVGQRMNTEAFF. Written as DNA, the CDR3 is TGCGCCAGCAGCGTTGGACAGCGAATGAACACTGAAGCTTTCTTT.

The chain links TRBV12-3 or TRBV12-4 to TRBJ1-2; 9 bases agree with TRBD1. V gave up 5 bases and J gave up 7 bases; unmatched junction bases: 5. The CDR3 is 13 amino acids. For the CDR3, the DNA is TGTGCCAGCAGTGTCCTGACAGGGGGTGGCTACACCTTC. Protein: CASSVLTGGGYTF.

There are a few counts of this clone. The chain combines TRBV5-1 with TRBJ2-1; unclear D gene. V was trimmed by 0 bases and J by 10 bases, leaving 14 bases between them. In germline, CDR1 is SGHRS, CDR2 YFSETQ. The CDR3 is made up of 14 amino acids. This CDR3 reads CASSLAVSTREQFF. The CDR3 coding sequence is TGCGCCAGCAGCTTGGCCGTCTCTACTCGGGAGCAGTTCTTC.

This sequence joins TRBV19 and TRBJ1-2; D remains unclear. Germline loops: CDR1 LNHDA, CDR2 SQIVND (reference sequence). V gave up 7 bases and J gave up 6 bases, with 33 bases separating them. The CDR3 loop spans 19 amino acids. CDR3 bases: TGTGCCAGTACCACCCAAGCCGCCCATATTACGTACCTCGAGAATGGCTACACCTTC. Residues: CASTTQAAHITYLENGYTF.

This sequence joins TRBV3-1 (or the pseudogene TRBV3-2) and TRBJ2-5, with D possibly TRBD2 on 7 matching bases. This CDR3 is built from 14 residues. Trimming took off 6 bases at V and 5 bases at J, with 16 bases between the two ends. CDR1 and CDR2 from the germline V gene are LGHDT and YNNKEL (reference sequence). The CDR3, as DNA: TGTGCCAGCAGAGAAGGGGGGGGTCAGGAGACCCAGTACTTC. It encodes CASREGGGQETQYF.

This rearrangement joins TRBV19 to TRBJ1-5; 8 bases are a match to TRBD1. The junction had 8 bases not matched to a gene; V was cut back by 7 bases and J by 6 bases. This CDR3 has 14 amino acids. Per germline, CDR1 LNHDA and CDR2 SQIVND (reference sequence). This chain's CDR3 is CASTPTGGSQPQHF. CDR3 in DNA: TGTGCCAGTACCCCAACAGGGGGGTCTCAGCCCCAGCATTTT.

This clone was seen only once. This chain links TRBV28 with TRBJ1-5, with TRBD1 matching 8 bases. Germline values: CDR1 MDHEN, CDR2 SYDVKM. J was trimmed by 6 bases and V by 6 bases; bases with no gene match: 10. CDR3 length equals 15 residues. This CDR3 is CASRGTQGAVQPQHF. The CDR3 coding sequence is TGTGCCAGCAGGGGGACTCAGGGGGCAGTTCAGCCCCAGCATTTT.

The rearrangement joins TRBV6-5 to TRBJ2-3; 8 bases are shared with TRBD1. Germline CDR1 MNHEY, CDR2 SVGAGI. The CDR3 is made up of 14 amino acids. V gave up 8 bases and J gave up 3 bases; unmatched junction bases: 7. The chain's CDR3 is CASAGQGGTDTQYF. The CDR3 nucleotides read TGTGCCAGCGCAGGACAGGGCGGTACAGATACGCAGTATTTT.

This chain uses TRBV19 with TRBJ1-2; D is ambiguous. V was clipped by 7 bases and J by 6 bases, with 15 bases between them. The CDR3 consists of 13 residues. Germline values: CDR1 LNHDA, CDR2 SQIVND (reference sequence). CDR3 amino acids: CASISSGSDGYTF. The CDR3 bases are TGTGCCAGTATTTCTTCAGGATCGGATGGCTACACCTTC.

The V gene is TRBV18, the J gene TRBJ2-5; TRBD2 is a possible D gene (6 bases). Germline V gives CDR1 KGHSH, CDR2 LQKENI. Trimming took 6 bases from V and 2 from J, leaving 7 bases between them. The CDR3 loop spans 12 amino acids. The chain's CDR3 is CASSGGQETQYF. In DNA form, the CDR3 reads TGTGCCAGCTCCGGGGGACAAGAGACCCAGTACTTC.

CDR3 amino acids: CASSYLGTGIHF. DNA for the CDR3: TGTGCCAGCAGTTATTTAGGGACAGGGATCCACTTT. This chain links TRBV7-2 with TRBJ1-6; 9 bases align to TRBD1. CDR1 and CDR2 from the germline V gene are SGHTA and FQGNSA. The CDR3 length is 12 residues. V was pared by 6 bases and J by 17 bases, with 8 bases of the junction left unmatched.

The chain joins TRBV3-1 (or the pseudogene TRBV3-2) to TRBJ2-7; a possible D gene is TRBD1 (7 bases). The length of the CDR3 is 14 residues. CDR1 and CDR2 (germline): LGHDT, YNNKEL (reference sequence). Trimming took 0 bases from V and 3 from J, leaving 9 bases between them. The CDR3 region has the DNA TGTGCCAGCAGCCAAGACAGGGGGGTCTACGAGCAGTACGTC. Translation: CASSQDRGVYEQYV.

This clone has just a few counts. The V gene is TRBV3-1 (or the pseudogene TRBV3-2), the J gene TRBJ1-5; perhaps TRBD1 as D (6 bases). Trimming pared 2 bases from V and 6 bases from J, leaving 17 bases between. The CDR3 loop spans 16 amino acids. Germline loops: CDR1 LGHDT, CDR2 YNNKEL (reference sequence). DNA of the CDR3: TGTGCCAGCAGCCAATCACCAATCCTACAGGGTCAGCCCCAGCATTTT. Residues: CASSQSPILQGQPQHF.

The chain links TRBV28 to TRBJ2-5; TRBD1 aligns across 11 bases. The V and J ends lost 5 bases and 5 bases, in that order; junction bases with no gene match: 4. CDR3 size: 14 residues. From germline, CDR1 is MDHEN and CDR2 SYDVKM. CDR3 residues: CASSRTGGVETQYF. The CDR3 DNA reads TGTGCCAGCAGTAGGACAGGGGGCGTGGAGACCCAGTACTTC. The whole variable domain, filled in from reference TRBV28 and TRBJ2-5, reads DVKVTQSSRYLVKRTGEKVFLECVQDMDHENMFWYRQDPGLGLRLIYFSYDVKMKEKGDIPEGYSVSREKKERFSLILESASTNQTSMYLCASSRTGGVETQYFGPGTRLLVL.

The rearrangement uses TRBV2 and TRBJ2-1; 8 bases agree with TRBD1. The V gene end was trimmed by 6 bases and the J gene end by 3 bases; junction bases not matched to a gene: 4. From germline, CDR1 is SNHLY and CDR2 FYNNEI. CDR3 length equals 14 residues. The CDR3 spells CASRDRENYNEQFF. DNA of the CDR3: TGTGCCAGCAGGGACAGGGAAAACTACAATGAGCAGTTCTTC. The whole variable domain, remainder taken from reference TRBV2 and TRBJ2-1, is EPEVTQTPSHQVTQMGQEVILRCVPISNHLYFYWYRQILGQKVEFLVSFYNNEISEKSEIFDDQFSVERPDGSNFTLKIRSTKLEDSAMYFCASRDRENYNEQFFGPGTRLTVL.

J is TRBJ1-2 and V is TRBV21-1; the table's D call of TRBD1 was not tested on the DNA. TRBV21-1 is marked as a pseudogene. This CDR3 is built from 16 residues. The CDR3 bases are TGTGCCAGCAGGAACGGGGCAGCGGGACAGGGGTTTGGCTACACCTTC. Protein product: CASRNGAAGQGFGYTF.

This clone was recorded once. Because the CDR3's place on the DNA is in doubt, the DNA is left out and the CDR3 is given as listed by TCRdb. This rearrangement joins TRBV21-1 to TRBJ1-5; the listed D gene, TRBD1, was not tested against the DNA. TRBV21-1 is marked as a pseudogene. The CDR3 is 19 residues long, ends included. The CDR3 reads CASRHTLGVGTGSNQPQHF.

This rearrangement joins TRBV10-2 to TRBJ1-2, with D unresolved. Between the trimmed V and J ends, which lost 4 bases and 4 bases, there was a span of 16 bases. The CDR3 spans 15 residues. Germline assignment: CDR1 WSHSY and CDR2 SAAADI. The CDR3 loop is CASSGGLVGSYGYTF. The CDR3 DNA reads TGCGCCAGCAGTGGAGGGCTGGTAGGATCCTATGGCTACACCTTC.

This rearrangement joins TRBV19 to TRBJ1-5, with D perhaps matching TRBD1 (5 bases). Germline V lookup: CDR1 LNHDA, CDR2 SQIVND (reference sequence). This CDR3 is 13 amino acids long. V was cut by 5 bases and J by 2 bases, with 7 bases left in between. This chain's CDR3 is CASSQGGNQPQHF. The CDR3 coding sequence is TGTGCCAGTAGTCAAGGGGGCAATCAGCCCCAGCATTTT.

In this sample, this clone turned up many times. The chain couples TRBV11-2 to TRBJ1-2, with D hard to call. This CDR3 comprises 14 residues. Germline V gene data show CDR1 as SGHAT and CDR2 as FQNNGV. The V and J ends lost 1 base and 0 bases respectively, with 6 bases between them. Here the CDR3 reads CASSLVIANYGYTF. The DNA for the CDR3 is TGTGCCAGCAGCTTAGTGATAGCTAACTATGGCTACACCTTC.